This TCR beta chain is from a study of blood T cell repertoires in COVID-19. Across the whole study: COVID-19 samples from acute and convalescent phases originated in the United States, Italy and Spain.

The CDR3 runs 18 residues. Germline CDR1 is LNHDA and CDR2 is SQIVND (reference sequence). The J segment lost 0 bases and the V segment lost 8 bases, leaving 15 bases of the junction unmatched. Original processing notes: Amplification with reference gene primers provided the estimates of nucleated cell counts. Using immunoSEQ multiplex PCR, the repertoire was profiled, and TCRdb retains in-frame clones only, with some absent. V, J and clone size are those of that table, while D and trimming were read from the DNA. The sample lists 90,000 to 130,000 clones, roughly 83% occurring once. The clonotype originates from a woman in her 70s with acute or convalescent COVID-19. The chain is built from TRBV19 and TRBJ1-3, with TRBD1 matching over 8 bases. The sequenced material came from peripheral blood. CDR3: CASLGVDRVIRSGNTIYF. DNA for the CDR3: TGTGCCAGTCTCGGTGTGGACAGGGTAATCCGCTCTGGAAACACCATATATTTT.